A single TCR beta chain is shown here with its context. The antigen remains undetermined. This record belongs to a study of beta chain features in type 1 diabetes. Regarding the study as a whole: TCRB rearrangement may or may not be influenced by HLA type; here this remained unresolved.

Sequenced material consisted of expressed TCRB transcripts (all of the isolated RNA was reverse transcribed). The repertoire was sequenced with immunoSEQ multiplex PCR; TCRdb's copy has only in-frame clones and lacks some. The sample comprises 450,000 or so clones, 10% to 12% of which are singletons, and 0.04% to 0.05% rests with the top ten. Sorted populations all had greater than 98% purity. V shed 1 base and J shed 5 bases, with 8 bases lying between them. Germline assignment: CDR1 SGHTA and CDR2 FQGNSA. The CDR3 sequence is 13 residues long. Sequencing was carried out using naive CD4+ T cells from blood. This TCR was sampled from a woman aged 18-29 years in good health. The chain recombines TRBV7-2 with TRBJ1-2; D is uncertain. In DNA form, the CDR3 reads TGTGCCAGCAGCTTAGTGGACCTTTATGGCTACACCTTC. It yields the protein CASSLVDLYGYTF.